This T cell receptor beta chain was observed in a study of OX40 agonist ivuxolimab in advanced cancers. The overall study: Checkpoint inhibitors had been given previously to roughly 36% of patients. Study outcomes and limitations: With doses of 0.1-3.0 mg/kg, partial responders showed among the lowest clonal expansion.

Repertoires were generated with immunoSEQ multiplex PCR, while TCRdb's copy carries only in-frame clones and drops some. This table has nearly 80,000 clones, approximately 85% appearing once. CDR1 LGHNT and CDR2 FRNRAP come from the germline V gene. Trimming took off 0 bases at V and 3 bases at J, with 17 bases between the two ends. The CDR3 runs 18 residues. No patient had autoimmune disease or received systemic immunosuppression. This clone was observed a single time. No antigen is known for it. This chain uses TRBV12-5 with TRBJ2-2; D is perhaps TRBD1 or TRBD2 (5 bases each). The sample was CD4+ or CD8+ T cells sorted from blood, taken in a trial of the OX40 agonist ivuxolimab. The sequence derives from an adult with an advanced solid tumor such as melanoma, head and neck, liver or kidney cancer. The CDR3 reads CASGLVLGTGAYTGELFF. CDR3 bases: TGTGCTAGTGGTTTGGTACTGGGCACCGGGGCCTACACCGGGGAGCTGTTTTTT. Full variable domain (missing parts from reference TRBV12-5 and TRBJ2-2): DARVTQTPRHKVTEMGQEVTMRCQPILGHNTVFWYRQTMMQGLELLAYFRNRAPLDDSGMPKDRFSAEMPDATLATLKIQPSEPRDSAVYFCASGLVLGTGAYTGELFFGEGSRLTVL.